This TCR beta chain was identified during a study of T cell responses to AZD1222 COVID-19 vaccine. On the study more broadly: Second doses at about 4 or about 12 weeks were pooled.

Germline CDR1 SGHDN, CDR2 FVKESK. This CDR3 is 12 amino acids long. V gave up 2 bases and J gave up 7 bases, with 9 bases separating them. Clones were sequenced by immunoSEQ multiplex PCR, and TCRdb holds only the in-frame ones, with some missing. This sample has around 110,000 clones; about 90% occur once, and the top ten carry 3.5% to 4.5%. The sample consisted of peripheral blood, taken on day 0 of AZD1222 vaccination. The genes are TRBV14 and TRBJ2-7; D unclear. The receptor's source is an adult in good health. CDR3 loop: CASSQRNSEQYF. CDR3 DNA: TGTGCCAGCAGCCAACGAAACAGTGAGCAGTACTTC. The complete variable domain, with remaining parts taken from reference TRBV14 and TRBJ2-7, reads EAGVTQFPSHSVIEKGQTVTLRCDPISGHDNLYWYRRVMGKEIKFLLHFVKESKQDESGMPNNRFLAERTGGTYSTLKVQPAELEDSGVYFCASSQRNSEQYFGPGTRLTVT.